This T cell receptor (beta chain) was recorded in a study of regulatory T cells in long-lasting Graves disease. Stated time point: persistent/refractory GD, antithyroid drugs over 5 years with positive TRAb. RNA isolated from PBMCs was used to make the TCR library. Study findings and constraints: Persistent disease preferred TRBV28, TRBJ1-2 and TRBJ2-5. The study found lower TCR diversity in persistent Graves' patients than in newly diagnosed ones. Accuracy may have suffered from the small sample size.

This clonotype has ten or more counts. Its specificity is unknown. With iRepertoire HTBI primers and Arm-PCR of CDR3 regions, TCR beta libraries were built. TCRdb re-called the multiplex PCR reads with MiXCR, one entry per CDR3 protein. In the table there are roughly 500,000 distinct CDR3 sequences, 20% to 25% of which are singletons. Germline CDR1 and CDR2: LNHNV and YYDKDF (reference sequence). The CDR3 loop spans 15 amino acids. V was pared by 3 bases and J by 4 bases, with 15 bases between. The clonotype originates from a female donor with Graves disease. This chain connects TRBV15 to TRBJ2-5; possibly TRBD1 or TRBD2 for D (6 bases each). This specimen was peripheral blood mononuclear cells (PBMCs), taken when the disease was refractory, from a patient treated with antithyroid drugs. This CDR3 reads CATSSRSGGGETQYF. The CDR3 bases are TGTGCCACCAGCAGCCGGAGCGGAGGGGGAGAGACCCAGTACTTC.